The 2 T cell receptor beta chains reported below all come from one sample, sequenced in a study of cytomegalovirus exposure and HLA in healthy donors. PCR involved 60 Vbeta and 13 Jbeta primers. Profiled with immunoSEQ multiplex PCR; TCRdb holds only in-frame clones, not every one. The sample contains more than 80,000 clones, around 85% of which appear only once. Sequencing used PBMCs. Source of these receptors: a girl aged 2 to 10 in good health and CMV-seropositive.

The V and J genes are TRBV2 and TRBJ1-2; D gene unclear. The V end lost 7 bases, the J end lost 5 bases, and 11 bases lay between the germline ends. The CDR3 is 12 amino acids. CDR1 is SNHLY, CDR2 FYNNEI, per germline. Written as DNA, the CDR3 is TGTGCCAGCATTGCGGGTCGATATGGCTACACCTTC. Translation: CASIAGRYGYTF. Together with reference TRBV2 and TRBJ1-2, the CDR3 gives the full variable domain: EPEVTQTPSHQVTQMGQEVILRCVPISNHLYFYWYRQILGQKVEFLVSFYNNEISEKSEIFDDQFSVERPDGSNFTLKIRSTKLEDSAMYFCASIAGRYGYTFGSGTRLTVV.

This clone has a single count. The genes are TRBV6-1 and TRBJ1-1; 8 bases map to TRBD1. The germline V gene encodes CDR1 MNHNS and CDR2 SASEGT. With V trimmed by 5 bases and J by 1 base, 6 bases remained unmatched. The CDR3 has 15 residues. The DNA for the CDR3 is TGTGCCAGCAGTTTAGCCGGGACAGGGAACACTGAAGCTTTCTTT. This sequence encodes CASSLAGTGNTEAFF.